This TCR beta chain was sequenced during a study of blood T cells in healthy people across ages. Per the germline V gene, CDR1 is KGHDR and CDR2 is SFDVKD. This CDR3 comprises 13 residues. V was pared by 9 bases and J by 6 bases, with 14 bases between. Each sample had at least 6 million PBMCs isolated. PCR was performed a second time for roughly 7 to 12 cycles using a sample-barcoded 5' primer and a J-beta primer mix. TCRdb itself ran the 5' RACE reads through MiXCR, one entry per CDR3 protein. This sample yields 580,000 or so distinct CDR3 sequences, of which around half are seen a single time; under 30% belongs to the top ten.

The clonotype was recovered from a man older than 75 in good health. The sequencing input was blood. The gene calls are TRBV24-1 and TRBJ2-1; a possible D gene is TRBD2 (5 bases). Written as DNA, the CDR3 is TGTGCCACCTCTAGCATAGGGCGCAATGAGCAGTTCTTC. It codes for CATSSIGRNEQFF.